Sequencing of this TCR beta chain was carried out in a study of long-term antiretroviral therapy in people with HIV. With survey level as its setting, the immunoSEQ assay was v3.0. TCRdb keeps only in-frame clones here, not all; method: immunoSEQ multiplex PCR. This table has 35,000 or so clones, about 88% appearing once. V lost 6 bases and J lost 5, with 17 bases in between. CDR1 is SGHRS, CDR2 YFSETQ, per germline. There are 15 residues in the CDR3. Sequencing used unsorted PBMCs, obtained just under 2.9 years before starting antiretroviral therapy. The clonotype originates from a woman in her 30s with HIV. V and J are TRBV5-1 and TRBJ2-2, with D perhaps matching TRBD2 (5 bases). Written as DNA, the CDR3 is TGCGCCAGCATATCCGGGATTGTGGAAACCGGGGAGCTGTTTTTT. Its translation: CASISGIVETGELFF.